This T cell receptor (beta chain) was observed in a study of PD-1 blockade in classical Hodgkin lymphoma. Sequenced by immunoSEQ multiplex PCR; TCRdb stores in-frame clones only, minus some. The sample holds approximately 99,000 clones, roughly 76% seen once. Exposure to brentuximab vedotin varied, and each patient had relapsed following autologous stem cell transplantation. Complete response, partial response or progressive disease was each patient's best response. Germline V gene data show CDR1 as MNHEY and CDR2 as SMNVEV (reference sequence). This CDR3 comprises 15 residues. V lost 5 bases, J lost 1 base, and 12 bases lay in between.

The V gene is TRBV27, the J gene TRBJ1-5; D gene unclear. The receptor comes from a human donor with classical Hodgkin lymphoma. Sequencing used peripheral blood mononuclear cells (PBMCs), obtained before the second cycle of nivolumab. CDR3 amino acids: CASSPSTASNQPQHF. CDR3 bases: TGTGCCAGCAGTCCGTCCACAGCCAGCAATCAGCCCCAGCATTTT.